The text below deals with one TCR beta chain. This clonotype was detected ten times or more. The specificity of this receptor is unknown. Base qualities are missing; no much larger clone stands one base away. The data were taken from a study of T cells in Graves' hyperthyroidism and ophthalmopathy (dated by TCRdb to between 2019 and 2020). In terms of the full investigation: Peripheral blood samples were taken at the time of initial diagnosis, prior to any treatment. The 90 to 100 discovery patients were randomly divided into training and test sets at a 7:3 ratio. The paper describes TCR Vbeta CDR3 sequencing of 140 or so peripheral blood samples, made up of approximately 40 ophthalmopathy patients, around 73 hyperthyroidism patients and 17 progressor patients. Prospective prediction of ophthalmopathy was tested in an independent validation cohort consisting of 18 to 20 hyperthyroidism patients and some 15 patients who later progressed to ophthalmopathy. The study also compared thyroid tissue and blood T-cell repertoires from 5 to 7 Graves' hyperthyroidism patients. Following sampling, methimazole starting at 30 mg daily was given to hyperthyroidism patients, and high-dose intravenous methylprednisolone was given to ophthalmopathy patients. To identify TCR V-J signatures that set the groups apart, the researchers used a discovery cohort of 95 to 100 patients, made up of 40 to 45 with Graves' ophthalmopathy and 57 with stable Graves' hyperthyroidism. General findings and caveats noted by the study authors: In validation, the model predicted progression to ophthalmopathy with approximately 71% sensitivity and less than 75% specificity, a median of about six months before onset. A model built on a 13 V-J signature distinguished ophthalmopathy from stable hyperthyroidism, reaching 87.88% sensitivity and 81.08% specificity in cross-validation and 80%/75% in testing. No statistical method was used to fix the sample size in advance, and group allocation was not hidden from the investigators. Most expanded thyroid clonotypes (frequency above 0.001) were also detected in blood, suggesting blood repertoires may reflect thyroid immune responses.

The TCR beta CDR3 regions were amplified from the RNA transcripts. For the first round of RT-PCR on the TCR CDR3, the HTBI primer set was used together with the Qiagen OneStep RT-PCR kit. A second multiplex PCR round built the libraries, followed by size selection and purification. Libraries were sequenced paired-end with 100 bp reads on an Illumina HiSeq2000. Per the original workflow: SOAPnuke was used to process the raw data, throwing out any read that contained adapters or uncalled bases, had a mean Phred below 15, or lacked an exact constant-primer or identifier match. High-quality paired reads were merged using COPE v1.2.5, and each unique nucleotide sequence was defined as a clonotype. MiTCR v1.1 was used to align clonotypes to the IMGT TRBV, TRBD and TRBJ reference segments. The analysis was restricted to V-J combinations with a frequency above 0.0001, which together covered 98% to 99.2% of the repertoires. A TCS score was defined as the ratio of F50 (clonal expansion) to E x V (chaos), with BLOSUM62-based TCRdist applied between CDR3 peptides within each V-J. Welch's t-statistics and random forest reduced roughly 530 V-J features to some 14, which were used in a naive Bayes classifier (R e1071). TCRdb trimmed the raw reads at Q25, called clones with MiXCR and kept productive beta chains. Each CDR3 protein gets just one entry, which takes the most common genes and DNA from the rows behind it. The V and J calls and clone size are TCRdb's, not the authors'. In all, the sample holds some 770,000 distinct CDR3 sequences, and roughly 15% of those were seen once. The biggest ten clones account for under 8.5% of the sample.

A patient counted as having stable Graves' hyperthyroidism if no progression to ophthalmopathy occurred over 18 months of follow-up. The hyperthyroidism patients were between 18 and 65 years old and newly diagnosed, with a disease duration of less than 2 months. The study excluded patients with uncontrolled infections, other autoimmune diseases, pregnancy or lactation. Diagnoses were based on clinical symptoms, serum thyroxine and TRAb, thyroid ultrasound and orbital computed tomography. PBMCs were isolated from around 10 ml of fresh peripheral blood by Ficoll-Paque density gradient centrifugation. Total RNA was extracted using Trizol reagent, and RNA quality was assessed on an Agilent 2100 Bioanalyzer. V is trimmed back by 6 bases and J by 7 bases, and the junction contains 10 bases that no gene match accounts for. The CDR3 measures 15 amino acids from cysteine to phenylalanine. CDR3 DNA only is kept here, 45 bases in frame from base 1.

Recombination linked TRBV12-3 or TRBV12-4 to TRBJ2-2, with TRBD1 matching 8 junction bases. This clonotype was sampled from a man aged 18 to 29 with Graves' hyperthyroidism. The sequenced sample was blood. CDR3 reads: CASRIGQGRGGELFF. The nucleotide sequence reads as follows: TGTGCCAGCAGAATTGGACAGGGTCGGGGCGGGGAGCTGTTTTTT.